These T cell receptor beta chains were read from a single sample in a study of T cell changes during pregnancy in multiple sclerosis. Profiling relied on immunoSEQ multiplex PCR, and the TCRdb table lists in-frame clones only, not all of them. The sample has approximately 100,000 clones; just over 90% are singletons. The sample here was peripheral blood, taken after pregnancy. The receptors here all came from a female donor in good health, enrolled as a control in a pregnancy study. Both conserved end residues are part of each CDR3. Each record gives: D gene, V gene, clone size, J gene, CDR3 DNA, CDR3 protein. A D gene is named only where the DNA matches it firmly. Expanded clones get a size class; other rows say once, few or many, or leave the size out.

>.|TRBV27|.|TRBJ2-7
TGTGCCAGCAGCTTCGGGGGATTGATCTACGAGCAGTACTTC
CASSFGGLIYEQYF
>TRBD2|TRBV19|.|TRBJ2-1
TGTGCCAGTAGTACCGCCGGGACTAGCGGCTACAATGAGCAGTTCTTC
CASSTAGTSGYNEQFF
>TRBD1|TRBV5-5|.|TRBJ2-7
TGTGCCAGCAGCCCGGGACAGGGAGTCTACGAGCAGTACTTC
CASSPGQGVYEQYF
>TRBD2|TRBV28|.|TRBJ2-7
TGTGCCAGCAGTGCTAGCGGGAGAATCGACGAGCAGTACTTC
CASSASGRIDEQYF
>.|TRBV10-3|.|TRBJ1-6
TGTGCCATCAGTGAGTTGACAGGCTATAATTCACCCCTCCACTTT
CAISELTGYNSPLHF
>.|TRBV27|.|TRBJ1-1
TGTGCCAGCAGTTTATCGACAGGTTTCACTGAAGCTTTCTTT
CASSLSTGFTEAFF
>TRBD1|TRBV30|.|TRBJ2-3
TGTGCCTGGAGCGCTATCACCCCTGGTTTTGGGACAGGGAATTGGAATACGCAGTATTTT
CAWSAITPGFGTGNWNTQYF
>.|TRBV4-1|.|TRBJ2-1
TGCGCCAGCAGCCAAGATTTTCTAGGAGCCTCCTACAATGAGCAGTTCTTC
CASSQDFLGASYNEQFF
>TRBD2|TRBV18|.|TRBJ2-7
TGTGCCAGCTCACCGACTAGCGACTACGAGCAGTACTTC
CASSPTSDYEQYF
>.|TRBV15|.|TRBJ2-3
TGTGCCACCAGCGGGGAGAGCACAGATACGCAGTATTTT
CATSGESTDTQYF
>TRBD1|TRBV19|.|TRBJ2-7
TGTGCCAGTAGTATACCGGGACAGGGTCTTTACGAGCAGTACTTC
CASSIPGQGLYEQYF
>TRBD2|TRBV5-1|.|TRBJ2-3
TGCGCCAGCAAGGTTACTAGCGGTGGAGATACGCAGTATTTT
CASKVTSGGDTQYF
>.|TRBV6-5|once|TRBJ1-6
TGTGCCAGCAGTATCCGGGTCGGAAAGAATTCACCCCTCCACTTT
CASSIRVGKNSPLHF
>.|TRBV4-2|.|TRBJ1-6
TGTGCCAGCAGCTCAGGGGCAGAGGGTTCACCCCTCCACTTT
CASSSGAEGSPLHF
>TRBD1|TRBV5-1|once|TRBJ2-3
TGCGCCAGCAGCACCCTAGGGACAGGCACAGATACGCAGTATTTT
CASSTLGTGTDTQYF
>.|TRBV5-4|.|TRBJ2-5
TGTGCCAGTCGACAGGGAGGAGAGACCCAGTACTTC
CASRQGGETQYF
>TRBD1|TRBV5-4|.|TRBJ2-1
TGTGCCAGCACCGGCGAGGGGGACAGGACACGGAATGAGCAGTTCTTC
CASTGEGDRTRNEQFF
>.|TRBV7-8|.|TRBJ2-2
TGTGCCAGCAGCTTTGGCTGGGGGGTTGCCGGGGAGCTGTTTTTT
CASSFGWGVAGELFF
>.|TRBV25-1|.|TRBJ2-3
TGTGCCAGCACGACTATCACAGATACGCAGTATTTT
CASTTITDTQYF
>TRBD2|TRBV4-1|.|TRBJ2-1
TGCGCCAGCAGCCAAGCTGGCGGGGGGGACTTTCTCTACAATGAGCAGTTCTTC
CASSQAGGGDFLYNEQFF
>.|TRBV6-1|.|TRBJ1-2
TGTGCCAGCAGTGAAACGACAGTCTATGGCTACACCTTC
CASSETTVYGYTF
>TRBD2|TRBV18|.|TRBJ2-3
TGTGCCAGCTCACGAGATAGCGGGACAGATACGCAGTATTTT
CASSRDSGTDTQYF
>TRBD1|TRBV18|once|TRBJ1-5
TGTGCCAGCTCACCTCGACAGGGGGCCAATCAGCCCCAGCATTTT
CASSPRQGANQPQHF
>TRBD2|TRBV18|.|TRBJ2-3
TGTGCCAGCTCCCCCACTAGCGGGGGGGCTTTCACAGATACGCAGTATTTT
CASSPTSGGAFTDTQYF
>.|TRBV14|few|TRBJ1-2
TGTGCCAGCAGCCCCACGTGGGTAACAGATTTCTACACCTTC
CASSPTWVTDFYTF